Shown below are 19 T cell receptor beta chains from a single sample sequenced in a study of tumor and adjacent non-tumor tissue in lung cancer. RNA was extracted from bulk tissue without any cell sorting. A modified ARM-PCR protocol with three rounds of nested PCR amplified TCRbeta. MiXCR, applied by TCRdb to the multiplex PCR reads, yields one record per CDR3 protein. The data show tens of thousands of distinct CDR3 sequences, about 72% seen once. Sequences were obtained from lung tumor tissue. The receptors come from a man in his sixties with non-small cell lung cancer.

This clonotype was seen a handful of times. This sequence joins TRBV27 and TRBJ2-3; D not resolved. Germline V gene lookup returns CDR1 MNHEY and CDR2 SMNVEV (reference sequence). The V end was cut by 4 bases, the J end by 5 bases, with 7 bases between. This CDR3 is 12 amino acids long. CDR3 residues: CASSSYGDTQYF. For the CDR3, the DNA is TGTGCCAGCAGTTCGTATGGAGATACGCAGTATTTT.

This clonotype has only one observation. This chain links TRBV5-6 with TRBJ1-3, with D unclear. This CDR3 spans 12 amino acids. Germline loops: CDR1 SGHDT, CDR2 YYEEEE. The V end was cut by 1 base, the J end by 11 bases, with 10 bases between. The CDR3: CASSLWGNAIYF. The CDR3 coding sequence is TGTGCCAGCAGCTTGTGGGGAAATGCCATATATTTT.

Turning to this clonotype: Its ends do not fully match the called genes, so a read error is possible. The chain links TRBV5-6 to TRBJ1-1; 9 bases line up with TRBD1. The CDR3 runs to 15 residues. Germline loops: CDR1 SGHDT, CDR2 YYEEEE. This CDR3 reads CASSVTDRGKTEAFF. CDR3 in DNA: TGTGCCAGCAGCGTCACGGACAGGGGTAAGACTGAAGCCTTCTTT.

In this sample, this clonotype turned up many times. V usage is TRBV12-3 or TRBV12-4 and J usage is TRBJ1-2; 12 bases fit TRBD1. The V gene end was trimmed by 5 bases and the J gene end by 7 bases; junction bases not matched to a gene: 5. The CDR3 is made up of 14 amino acids. CDR3 residues: CASSRDRGRIGYTF. The DNA of the CDR3 is TGTGCCAGCAGTCGGGACAGGGGGCGCATTGGCTACACCTTC.

This clonotype was detected ten times or more. This chain joins TRBV4-1 and TRBJ1-6; D is unclear. Trimming removed 0 bases from V and 9 bases from J, with 12 bases in between. This CDR3 spans 15 amino acids. The germline V gene has CDR1 MGHRA and CDR2 YSYEKL. CDR3 sequence: CASSQDMLVPSPLHF. CDR3 bases: TGCGCCAGCAGCCAAGATATGTTGGTCCCTTCACCCCTCCACTTT.

Turning to this clonotype: A much larger clone is a single base away; this may be a read error. The gene calls are TRBV20-1 and TRBJ2-5; D is perhaps TRBD2 (5 bases). Germline assignment: CDR1 DFQATT and CDR2 SNEGSKA (reference sequence). This CDR3 has 12 amino acids. The CDR3 here is CNGGSGGETQYF. As DNA, the CDR3 is TGCAATGGAGGATCAGGCGGGGAGACCCAGTACTTC.

In the case of this clonotype: The junction differs from germline at one of its ends, possibly a read error. The chain couples TRBV7-9 to TRBJ2-7; possibly TRBD2 for D (6 bases). There are 14 residues in the CDR3. Per the germline V gene, CDR1 is SEHNR and CDR2 is FQNEAQ (reference sequence). The chain's CDR3 is CASSLDSGVYEEYF. The CDR3, as DNA: TGTGCCAGCAGCTTGGACTCGGGGGTCTACGAGGAGTACTTC. Variable domain in full (rest from reference TRBV7-9 and TRBJ2-7): DTGVSQNPRHKITKRGQNVTFRCDPISEHNRLYWYRQTLGQGPEFLTYFQNEAQLEKSRLLSDRFSAERPKGSFSTLEIQRTEQGDSAMYLCASSLDSGVYEEYFGPGTRLTVT.

The chain links TRBV29-1 to TRBJ2-1, with D possibly TRBD2 on 6 matching bases. This CDR3 comprises 14 residues. Germline CDR1 is SQVTM and CDR2 is ANQGSEA. The chain's CDR3 is CGNDPREKYNEQFF. In DNA, the CDR3 is TGCGGCAATGATCCCCGGGAGAAATACAATGAGCAGTTCTTC.

As concerns this clonotype: One end of the junction does not line up with germline, which may come from a read error. The chain recombines TRBV11-1 with TRBJ2-1, with D maybe TRBD2 (6 bases). Germline V gene sequence: CDR1 SGHAT, CDR2 FQDESV (reference sequence). This CDR3 is 14 amino acids long. Written as DNA, the CDR3 is TGTACCAGCAGCTTCATCGGGAGACGGGATGAGCAATTCTTC. This codes for CTSSFIGRRDEQFF.

Points on this clonotype: The missing conserved phenylalanine or tryptophan at the end of this CDR3 makes a read error likely. Because the CDR3's place on the DNA is in doubt, the DNA is left out and the CDR3 is given as listed by TCRdb. V is TRBV5-6 and J is TRBJ2-7; TRBD1 is the table's D call, not checked against the DNA. The germline gives CDR1 SGHDT, CDR2 YYEEEE. The CDR3 is 16 amino acids in total, end residues counted. This chain's CDR3 is CVSSTRDRVVLSEKYY.

The sample holds many counts of this clonotype. The J gene is TRBJ2-2, the V gene TRBV6-1; D possibly corresponds to TRBD1 (5 bases). This CDR3 spans 14 amino acids. The germline V gene has CDR1 MNHNS and CDR2 SASEGT. With 2 bases removed from V and 5 bases from J, the gap between germline ends came to 9 bases. This CDR3 reads CASSERRVTGELFF. The CDR3 coding sequence is TGTGCCAGCAGTGAACGCAGGGTGACCGGGGAGCTGTTTTTT.

The V gene is TRBV4-1, the J gene TRBJ2-3, with D possibly TRBD2 on 6 matching bases. Per germline, CDR1 MGHRA and CDR2 YSYEKL. Trimming cost V 0 bases and J 5 bases, with 18 bases left between them. This CDR3 is 17 amino acids long. CDR3 in amino acids: CASSQEWGGNPIDTQYF. The CDR3 DNA sequence: TGCGCCAGCAGCCAAGAGTGGGGCGGGAATCCCATAGATACGCAGTATTTT.

This clonotype turned up a few times. Possible read error: a much larger clone is one base away. V usage is TRBV12-3 or TRBV12-4 and J usage is TRBJ1-3, with 7 bases fitting TRBD1. J lost 3 bases, V lost 4 bases, and 3 bases had no gene match. This CDR3 has 14 residues. This CDR3 is CASSYQGGGNTIYF. As DNA, the CDR3 is TGTGCCAGCAGTTATCAGGGGGGTGGAAACACCATATATTTT.

This clonotype was seen at least ten times. V and J are TRBV12-3 or TRBV12-4 and TRBJ2-1, with TRBD2 matching 13 bases. Trimming removed 5 bases from V and 1 base from J; junction bases left unmatched: 2. This CDR3 is 16 amino acids long. DNA for the CDR3: TGTGCCAGCAGTACGACTAGCGGGAGGTCCTACAATGAGCAGTTCTTC. Amino acid sequence: CASSTTSGRSYNEQFF.

With respect to this clonotype: At one end, the junction sequence differs from germline, possibly due to a read error. The DNA of the CDR3 is TGTGCCAGCAGCCCCCCCCTGAGTACAGATACGCGGTATTTT. Protein product: CASSPPLSTDTRYF. V usage is TRBV6-6 and J usage is TRBJ2-3, with no clear D. From germline, CDR1 is MNHNY and CDR2 SVGAGI (reference sequence). CDR3 length: 14 residues.

About this clonotype itself: An end of the junction differs from the germline gene, which may be a read error. The rearrangement uses TRBV12-3 or TRBV12-4 and TRBJ2-1; D gene unclear. The CDR3 is made up of 15 amino acids. The CDR3 region has the DNA TGTACCAGCAGTTTAAGGCGGCTATCTCGCAATGAGCAGTTCTTC. Translated, it gives CTSSLRRLSRNEQFF.

Note on this clonotype: One end of the junction does not line up with germline, which may come from a read error. The V call is TRBV11-2, the J call TRBJ2-3, with no clear D. Germline CDR1 SGHAT, CDR2 FQNNGV. The CDR3 is 12 residues long. CDR3 loop: CASIPGTDTQYF. The DNA for the CDR3 is TGTGCCAGCATCCCCGGCACTGATACGCAGTATTTT.

Worth noting for this clonotype: At one end the junction does not follow the germline gene, possibly because of a read error. The rearrangement joins TRBV6-1 to TRBJ2-3, with 9 bases fitting TRBD1. CDR3 length: 15 residues. Germline CDR1 MNHNS, CDR2 SASEGT. CDR3 in amino acids: CASSDRDRVPDTQYF. The CDR3 DNA reads TGTGCCAGCAGTGACCGGGACAGGGTGCCAGATACGCAATATTTT.

The gene calls are TRBV20-1 and TRBJ2-5, with 8 bases that match TRBD2. The CDR3 covers 16 residues. V lost 4 bases and J lost 4; bases outside the gene matches: 14. Germline CDR1 is DFQATT and CDR2 is SNEGSKA (reference sequence). The CDR3 protein is CSAIINRSGLAETQYF. CDR3 coding DNA: TGCAGTGCTATAATCAATCGGTCCGGACTAGCAGAGACCCAGTACTTC.